The subject of this entry is one TCR beta chain. The sample comes from a study of blood T cell repertoires in COVID-19. Study in general: Acute and convalescent COVID-19 specimens originated in the United States, Italy and Spain. T cells, B-cell-depleted T cells, or PBMCs provided the cDNA or gDNA that served as material.

Germline CDR1 MDHEN, CDR2 SYDVKM. The CDR3 extends over 15 amino acids. V lost 7 bases to trimming and J lost 1 base, with 14 bases between them. Original data processing: Scientists estimated how many nucleated cells there were by amplifying reference gene primers. Profiling relied on immunoSEQ multiplex PCR, and the TCRdb table lists in-frame clones only, not all of them. The V and J calls and clone size come from that table; D and trimming were worked out from the DNA. The data show a few hundred thousand clones, with approximately 89% seen just once and 6.9% held by the top ten. Sequenced material: peripheral blood. The TCR was taken from a woman in her twenties or thirties who had recovered from COVID-19. This chain links TRBV28 with TRBJ1-5, with a weak D call TRBD1 (6 bases). DNA of the CDR3: TGTGCCAGCATCATGTGGCAGGGGAGCAATCAGCCCCAGCATTTT. Its translation is CASIMWQGSNQPQHF.